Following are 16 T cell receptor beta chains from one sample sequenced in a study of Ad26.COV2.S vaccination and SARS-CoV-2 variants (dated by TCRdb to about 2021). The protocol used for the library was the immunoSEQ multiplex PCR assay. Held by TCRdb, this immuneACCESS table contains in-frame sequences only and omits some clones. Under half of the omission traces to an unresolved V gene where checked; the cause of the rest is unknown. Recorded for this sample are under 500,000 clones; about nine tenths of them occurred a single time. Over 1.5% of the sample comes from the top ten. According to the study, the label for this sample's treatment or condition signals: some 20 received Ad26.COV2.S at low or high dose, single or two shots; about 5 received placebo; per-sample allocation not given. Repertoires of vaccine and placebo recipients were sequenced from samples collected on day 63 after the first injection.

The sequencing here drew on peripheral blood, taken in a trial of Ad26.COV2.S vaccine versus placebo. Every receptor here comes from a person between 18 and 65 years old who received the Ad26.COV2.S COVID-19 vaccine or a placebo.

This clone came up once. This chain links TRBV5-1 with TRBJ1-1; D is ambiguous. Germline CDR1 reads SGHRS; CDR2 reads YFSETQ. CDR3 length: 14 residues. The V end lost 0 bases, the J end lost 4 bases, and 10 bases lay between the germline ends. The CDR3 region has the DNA TGCGCCAGCAGCTTGGTGCGGGAAGGCACTGAAGCTTTCTTT. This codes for CASSLVREGTEAFF.

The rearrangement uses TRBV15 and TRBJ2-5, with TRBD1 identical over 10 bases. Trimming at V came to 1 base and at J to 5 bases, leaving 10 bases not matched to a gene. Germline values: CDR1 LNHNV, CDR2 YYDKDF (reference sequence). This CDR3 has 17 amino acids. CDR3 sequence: CATSRATGQGRWETQYF. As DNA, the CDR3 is TGTGCCACCAGCAGAGCGACGGGACAGGGGAGGTGGGAGACCCAGTACTTC.

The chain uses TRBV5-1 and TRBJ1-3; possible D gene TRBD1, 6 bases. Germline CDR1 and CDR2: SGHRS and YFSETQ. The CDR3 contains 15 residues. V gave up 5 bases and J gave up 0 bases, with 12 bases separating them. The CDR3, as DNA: TGCGCCAGCAGGCAGGACAGTAGCTCTGGAAACACCATATATTTT. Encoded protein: CASRQDSSSGNTIYF.

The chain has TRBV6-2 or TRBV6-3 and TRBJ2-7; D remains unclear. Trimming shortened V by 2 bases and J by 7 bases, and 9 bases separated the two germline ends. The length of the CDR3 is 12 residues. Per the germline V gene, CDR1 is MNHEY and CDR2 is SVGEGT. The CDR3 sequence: CASSYGPWEQYF. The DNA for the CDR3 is TGTGCCAGCAGTTACGGTCCGTGGGAGCAGTACTTC.

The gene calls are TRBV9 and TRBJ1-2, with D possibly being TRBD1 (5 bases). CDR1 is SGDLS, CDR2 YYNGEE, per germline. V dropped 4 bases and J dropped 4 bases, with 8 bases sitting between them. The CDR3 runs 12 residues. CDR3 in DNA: TGTGCCAGCAGCAAGGACACCTATGGCTACACCTTC. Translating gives CASSKDTYGYTF. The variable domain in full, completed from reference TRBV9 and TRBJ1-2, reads DSGVTQTPKHLITATGQRVTLRCSPRSGDLSVYWYQQSLDQGLQFLIQYYNGEERAKGNILERFSAQQFPDLHSELNLSSLELGDSALYFCASSKDTYGYTFGSGTRLTVV.

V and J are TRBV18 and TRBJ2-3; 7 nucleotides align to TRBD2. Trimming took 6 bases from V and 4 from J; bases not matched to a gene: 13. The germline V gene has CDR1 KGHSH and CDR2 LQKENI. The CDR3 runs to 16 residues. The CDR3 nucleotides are TGTGCCAGCTCCCCAGACCGGATGGGGGGGGCAGATACGCAGTATTTT. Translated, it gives CASSPDRMGGADTQYF.

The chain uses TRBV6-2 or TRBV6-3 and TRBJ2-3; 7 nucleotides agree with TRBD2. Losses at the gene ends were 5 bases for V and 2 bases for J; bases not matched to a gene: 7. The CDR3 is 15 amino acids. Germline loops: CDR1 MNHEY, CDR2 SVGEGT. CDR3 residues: CASSHGTIFTDTQYF. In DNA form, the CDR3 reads TGTGCCAGCAGTCATGGGACTATCTTCACAGATACGCAGTATTTT.

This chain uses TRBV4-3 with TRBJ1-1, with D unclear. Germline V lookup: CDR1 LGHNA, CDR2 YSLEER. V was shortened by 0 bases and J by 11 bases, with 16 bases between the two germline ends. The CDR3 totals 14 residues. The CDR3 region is CASSQDMGQNIAFF. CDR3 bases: TGCGCCAGCAGCCAAGATATGGGCCAGAATATTGCTTTCTTT.

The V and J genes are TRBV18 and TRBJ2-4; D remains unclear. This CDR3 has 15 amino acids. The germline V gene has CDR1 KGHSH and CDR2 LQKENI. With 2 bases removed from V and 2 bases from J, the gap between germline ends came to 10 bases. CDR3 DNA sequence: TGTGCCAGCTCACCATTCGGCGGCACCAAAAACATTCAGTACTTC. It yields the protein CASSPFGGTKNIQYF.

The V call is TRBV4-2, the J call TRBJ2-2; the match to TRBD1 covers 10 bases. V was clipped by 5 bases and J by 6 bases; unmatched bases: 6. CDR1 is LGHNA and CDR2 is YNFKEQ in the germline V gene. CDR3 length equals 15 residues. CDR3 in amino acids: CASSTQTGGAGELFF. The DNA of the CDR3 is TGTGCCAGCAGCACACAGACAGGGGGCGCCGGGGAGCTGTTTTTT.

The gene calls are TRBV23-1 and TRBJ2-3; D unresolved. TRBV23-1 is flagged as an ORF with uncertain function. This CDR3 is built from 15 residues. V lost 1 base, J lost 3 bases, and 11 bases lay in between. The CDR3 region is CASSQYSFWTDTQYF. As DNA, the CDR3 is TGCGCCAGCAGTCAATACTCTTTTTGGACAGATACGCAGTATTTT.

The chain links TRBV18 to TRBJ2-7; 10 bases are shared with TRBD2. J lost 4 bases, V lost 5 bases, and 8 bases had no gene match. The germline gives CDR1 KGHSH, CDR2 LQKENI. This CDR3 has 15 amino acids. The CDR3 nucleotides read TGTGCCAGCTCAGCGAGCGGGGGGGCGAAGTACGAGCAGTACTTC. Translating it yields CASSASGGAKYEQYF. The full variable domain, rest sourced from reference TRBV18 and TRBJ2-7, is NAGVMQNPRHLVRRRGQEARLRCSPMKGHSHVYWYRQLPEEGLKFMVYLQKENIIDESGMPKERFSAEFPKEGPSILRIQQVVRGDSAAYFCASSASGGAKYEQYFGPGTRLTVT.

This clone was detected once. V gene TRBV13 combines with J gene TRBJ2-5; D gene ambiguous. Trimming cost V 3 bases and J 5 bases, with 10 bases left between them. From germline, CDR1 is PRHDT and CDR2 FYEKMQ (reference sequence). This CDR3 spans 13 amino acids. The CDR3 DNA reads TGTGCCAGCAGCTTGAGACTTCCGGAGACCCAGTACTTC. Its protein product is CASSLRLPETQYF.

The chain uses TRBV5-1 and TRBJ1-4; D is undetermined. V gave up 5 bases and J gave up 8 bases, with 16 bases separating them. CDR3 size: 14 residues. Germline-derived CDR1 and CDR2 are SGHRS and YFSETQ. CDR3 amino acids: CASRNGNVEEKLFF. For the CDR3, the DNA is TGCGCCAGCAGGAACGGAAATGTCGAGGAAAAACTGTTTTTT.

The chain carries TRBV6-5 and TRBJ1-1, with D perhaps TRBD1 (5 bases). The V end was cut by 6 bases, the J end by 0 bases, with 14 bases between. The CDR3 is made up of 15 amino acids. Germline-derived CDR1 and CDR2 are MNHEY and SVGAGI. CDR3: CASSPNPTVNTEAFF. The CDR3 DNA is TGTGCCAGCAGCCCGAACCCGACAGTGAACACTGAAGCTTTCTTT.

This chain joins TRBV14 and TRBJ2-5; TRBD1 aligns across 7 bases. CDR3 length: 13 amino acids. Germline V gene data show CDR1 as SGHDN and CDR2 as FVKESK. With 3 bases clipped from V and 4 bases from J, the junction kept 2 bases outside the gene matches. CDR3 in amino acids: CASSHGTAETQYF. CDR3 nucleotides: TGTGCCAGCAGCCATGGGACAGCAGAGACCCAGTACTTC.